This TCR beta chain was sequenced during a study of blood T cell repertoires in COVID-19. Overall study context: COVID-19 samples, acute and convalescent, were from the United States, Italy and Spain. T cells, B-cell-depleted T cells, or PBMCs supplied cDNA or gDNA.

Clones were read by immunoSEQ multiplex PCR, and TCRdb kept only the in-frame ones, dropping some. This table holds about 180,000 clones, 81% found once. Germline CDR1 MNHEY, CDR2 SVGAGI. This CDR3 has 15 amino acids. V shed 2 bases and J 5 bases; nucleotides not matched to a gene: 9. The source material was peripheral blood. This TCR derives from a woman aged 80 or older with COVID-19, enrolled during active disease. This rearrangement joins TRBV6-5 to TRBJ2-7, with 7 nucleotides matching TRBD2. The CDR3 nucleotides are TGTGCCAGCAGTTACGTAGGACTAGGAGGCGACGAGCAGTACTTC. Translation: CASSYVGLGGDEQYF.